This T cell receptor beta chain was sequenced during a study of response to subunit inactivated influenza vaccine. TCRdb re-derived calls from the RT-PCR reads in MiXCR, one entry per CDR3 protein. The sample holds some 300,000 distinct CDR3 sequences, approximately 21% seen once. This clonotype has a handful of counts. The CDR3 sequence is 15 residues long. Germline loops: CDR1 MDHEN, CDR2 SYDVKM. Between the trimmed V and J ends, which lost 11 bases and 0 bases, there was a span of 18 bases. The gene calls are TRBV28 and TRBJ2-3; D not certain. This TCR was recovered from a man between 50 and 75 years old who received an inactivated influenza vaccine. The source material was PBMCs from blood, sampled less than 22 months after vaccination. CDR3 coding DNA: TGTGCCCACAGCTTGGGCATATCTAGCACAGATACGCAGTATTTT. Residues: CAHSLGISSTDTQYF.